In this sample, the clone carrying this TCR beta chain turned up many times. The method was immunoSEQ multiplex PCR; TCRdb's version includes in-frame clones alone and lacks a portion of them. The table shows roughly 44,000 clones, with around 80% occurring only once. CDR3 length: 12 amino acids. Germline V gene lookup returns CDR1 SGHRS and CDR2 YFSETQ. Trimming left V 0 bases short and J 13 bases short, with 13 bases between. This specimen belongs to a study of PD-L1 blockade in urothelial cancer. As for the study in general: Bladder-origin urothelial cancer in males covered about 90% of the roughly 30 patients.

This specimen consisted of PBMCs, obtained around atezolizumab (anti-PD-L1) treatment. This clonotype was sampled from a man between 65 and 85 years old with urothelial cancer. V and J are TRBV5-1 and TRBJ1-2; D is undetermined. The CDR3 region is CASSLEREDGTF. Here the CDR3 DNA reads TGCGCCAGCAGCTTGGAGCGGGAGGACGGCACCTTC.